Below, 7 T cell receptor beta chains from the same sample are listed, as sequenced in a study of neurological immune-mediated disorders. TCRdb recomputed calls from the 5' RACE reads with MiXCR, one row per CDR3 protein. The data hold about 50,000 distinct CDR3 sequences, with approximately 10% observed a single time. Sequencing input: PBMCs. All receptors derive from a man aged 65 to 85 with HTLV-1-associated myelopathy (HAM/TSP).

This clonotype was counted many times. The gene calls are TRBV4-1 and TRBJ2-2; 9 positions agree with TRBD1. Per germline, CDR1 MGHRA and CDR2 YSYEKL. The trim removed 1 base at V and 7 bases at J, leaving 13 bases unmatched. The CDR3 is 18 residues long. This chain's CDR3 is CASSQALRDRAYGGELFF. Here the CDR3 DNA reads TGCGCCAGCAGCCAAGCCCTCCGGGACAGGGCATATGGCGGGGAGCTGTTTTTT.

This clonotype was counted ten times or more. The CDR3 nucleotides are TGTGCCAGCAGCTTATCCGGGGGGAATTACGAGCAGTACTTC. Translated: CASSLSGGNYEQYF. The chain has TRBV7-3 and TRBJ2-7; 7 bases line up with TRBD2. Trimming took 2 bases from V and 4 from J; bases not matched to a gene: 5. Germline loops: CDR1 SGHTA, CDR2 FQGTGA. This CDR3 contains 14 residues.

The rearrangement uses TRBV18 and TRBJ2-7; 7 bases line up with TRBD1. Germline V gene lookup returns CDR1 KGHSH and CDR2 LQKENI. Trimming removed 0 bases from V and 6 bases from J; junction bases left unmatched: 11. The CDR3 extends over 16 amino acids. The CDR3 coding sequence is TGTGCCAGCTCACCACCGATTCGGACAGGAACTTCCGAGCAGTACTTC. Its translation is CASSPPIRTGTSEQYF.

This clonotype was observed at least ten times. J is TRBJ2-7 and V is TRBV15, with D perhaps matching TRBD2 (5 bases). The V end lost 3 bases, the J end lost 6 bases, and 15 bases lay between the germline ends. The CDR3 contains 14 residues. From germline, CDR1 is LNHNV and CDR2 YYDKDF (reference sequence). The CDR3 DNA reads TGTGCCACCAGCAGGAAGGGAGCGAAAATCGAGCAGTACTTC. It encodes CATSRKGAKIEQYF.

This clonotype was seen ten or more times. The V gene is TRBV6-1, the J gene TRBJ2-1; D perhaps matches TRBD2 (6 bases). Germline lookup yields CDR1 MNHNS and CDR2 SASEGT. CDR3 size: 12 residues. V was pared by 4 bases and J by 9 bases, with 10 bases between. The CDR3 DNA reads as TGTGCCAGCAGTGGTCCCGGGAGTGAGCAGTTCTTC. It specifies CASSGPGSEQFF.

In its sample, this clonotype was seen many times. The chain employs TRBV28 and TRBJ2-7, with D hard to call. V was shortened by 2 bases and J by 5 bases, with 10 bases between the two germline ends. Germline CDR1 reads MDHEN; CDR2 reads SYDVKM. The CDR3 covers 13 residues. The chain's CDR3 is CASSLRVVHEQYF. CDR3 in DNA: TGTGCCAGCAGTTTACGGGTAGTACACGAGCAGTACTTC.

This clonotype appeared many times. V is TRBV7-2 and J is TRBJ2-2; no firm D call. V was trimmed by 1 base and J by 8 bases, leaving 5 bases between them. CDR1 and CDR2 (germline): SGHTA, FQGNSA. This CDR3 contains 12 residues. CDR3 coding DNA: TGTGCCAGCAGCTTAGGAGTTGGGGAGCTGTTTTTT. It encodes CASSLGVGELFF.